Listed below are T cell receptor beta chains from one sample, sequenced in a study of blood T cell repertoires in COVID-19. Libraries were prepared by immunoSEQ multiplex PCR; TCRdb keeps only in-frame clonotypes and omits some of them. The repertoire has under 200,000 clones, approximately 84% of them found once; the top ten carry about 5.7%. The material sequenced was PBMCs or T cells enriched from blood (not recorded which). These receptors originate from a woman between 35 and 50 years old with acute COVID-19. Both conserved end residues are part of each CDR3. The D gene is left open where the match is weak. Some rows mark clone size as missing; the rest say once, few, many or name a class of expanded clone.

cdr3_aa,cdr3_nt,v_call,d_call,j_call,clone_size
CASSGGQGETYF,TGTGCCAGCAGTGGGGGACAGGGGGAAACTTATTTT,TRBV2,TRBD1,TRBJ1-3,few
CASSSRTSGRPQQFF,TGTGCCAGCAGCTCAAGGACTAGCGGGAGGCCGCAGCAGTTCTTC,TRBV7-9,TRBD2,TRBJ2-1,.
CASSPGVHGYTF,TGCGCCAGCAGTCCAGGGGTGCACGGCTACACCTTC,TRBV5-1,.,TRBJ1-2,few
CASSMVAGQNSPLHF,TGTGCCAGTAGTATGGTGGCGGGGCAAAATTCACCCCTCCACTTT,TRBV19,.,TRBJ1-6,.
CASTLAGPETADTQYF,TGTGCCAGCACCCTAGCGGGGCCCGAGACGGCAGATACGCAGTATTTT,TRBV7-9,TRBD2,TRBJ2-3,.
CASSIIGTTGINQPQHF,TGTGCCAGTAGTATCATCGGCACCACAGGGATCAATCAGCCCCAGCATTTT,TRBV19,.,TRBJ1-5,.
CASSERDSPIHNYGYTF,TGTGCCAGCAGTGAAAGGGACAGCCCCATACATAACTATGGCTACACCTTC,TRBV6-1,TRBD1,TRBJ1-2,.
CASSSQAGDTGELFF,TGCGCCAGCAGCTCCCAAGCGGGAGACACCGGGGAGCTGTTTTTT,TRBV5-1,TRBD2,TRBJ2-2,.
CASSDRGLSGANVLTF,TGTGCCAGTAGCGACAGGGGTCTCTCTGGGGCCAACGTCCTGACTTTC,TRBV19,TRBD1,TRBJ2-6,.
CASSRKPPPGEKLFF,TGCGCCAGCAGCCGCAAACCGCCCCCGGGTGAAAAACTGTTTTTT,TRBV4-1,.,TRBJ1-4,.
CASSSGTVGDYGYTF,TGTGCCAGTAGTAGCGGGACGGTGGGTGACTATGGCTACACCTTC,TRBV19,.,TRBJ1-2,.
CASSPGQDMWGYTF,TGTGCCAGCTCACCGGGACAGGACATGTGGGGCTACACCTTC,TRBV18,TRBD1,TRBJ1-2,.
CASSRLRIREREETQYF,TGTGCCAGCAGCCGCTTAAGGATAAGGGAGAGGGAAGAGACCCAGTACTTC,TRBV11-2,.,TRBJ2-5,.
CASSPSTETQYF,TGTGCCAGCTCACCATCTACCGAGACCCAGTACTTC,TRBV18,.,TRBJ2-5,.
CASSSIGEVTGGTGELFF,TGTGCCAGCAGCTCGATAGGGGAAGTAACAGGGGGCACCGGGGAGCTGTTTTTT,TRBV7-6,TRBD1,TRBJ2-2,.
CASRPALAVSSYEQYF,TGTGCCAGCAGACCTGCACTAGCGGTTAGCTCCTACGAGCAGTACTTC,TRBV2,TRBD2,TRBJ2-7,.
CASSFLREENQRFF,TGTGCCAGCAGCTTTTTGCGGGAGGAGAACCAAAGGTTCTTC,TRBV7-9,TRBD2,TRBJ2-1,.
CASSPGLPYEQYF,TGTGCCAGCAGTCCGGGACTTCCTTACGAGCAGTACTTC,TRBV7-9,.,TRBJ2-7,.
CASSLQGGRGSGNTIYF,TGTGCCAGCAGCCTACAGGGCGGGCGAGGGTCTGGAAACACCATATATTTT,TRBV3-1/TRBV3-2,.,TRBJ1-3,.
CASSLTGVVNTEAFF,TGTGCCAGCAGCTTAACAGGGGTAGTGAACACTGAAGCTTTCTTT,TRBV5-4,TRBD1,TRBJ1-1,.
CASSIDTGSSYEQYF,TGTGCCAGTAGTATCGATACAGGGAGCTCCTACGAGCAGTACTTC,TRBV19,.,TRBJ2-7,.
CASSQDPGSRNEQYF,TGTGCCAGCAGCCAAGATCCAGGGTCGAGAAACGAGCAGTACTTC,TRBV3-1/TRBV3-2,.,TRBJ2-7,.
CASRQPGGEPQFF,TGTGCCAGCAGGCAACCAGGGGGAGAGCCCCAGTTCTTC,TRBV7-9,TRBD1,TRBJ2-1,.
CASSLKGGRAPNEQFF,TGTGCCAGCAGTTTAAAGGGCGGGAGGGCCCCAAATGAGCAGTTCTTC,TRBV27,TRBD2,TRBJ2-1,.
CASSSSWSAEAFF,TGCGCCAGCAGTTCGTCCTGGAGCGCTGAAGCTTTCTTT,TRBV5-1,.,TRBJ1-1,few
CASSPVGGGLDTQYF,TGTGCCAGCAGCCCAGTTGGTGGGGGGTTGGATACGCAGTATTTT,TRBV7-3,.,TRBJ2-3,.
CASSIVYGRRSVF,TGTGCCAGTAGTATAGTGTACGGGCGGAGGAGCGTTTTT,TRBV19,.,TRBJ1-6,.
CASGEGDQPQHF,TGTGCCAGCGGGGAGGGAGATCAGCCCCAGCATTTT,TRBV6-5,.,TRBJ1-5,.
CASSLGVPWTGNEQYF,TGTGCCAGCAGCTTAGGCGTCCCCTGGACGGGAAACGAGCAGTACTTC,TRBV7-2,.,TRBJ2-7,.
CAWGRGNTEAFF,TGTGCCTGGGGACGGGGGAACACTGAAGCTTTCTTT,TRBV30,.,TRBJ1-1,.
CASSPTSGGNTGELFF,TGTGCCAGCAGCCCGACTAGCGGGGGGAACACCGGGGAGCTGTTTTTT,TRBV7-2,TRBD2,TRBJ2-2,once
CASSHGTVQQSPNGYTF,TGTGCCAGCAGCCACGGGACAGTGCAGCAAAGTCCTAATGGCTACACCTTC,TRBV5-5,TRBD1,TRBJ1-2,.
CASSIRTGVYNEQFF,TGTGCCAGCAGCATCAGGACAGGGGTGTACAATGAGCAGTTCTTC,TRBV13,TRBD1,TRBJ2-1,.
CASRPGLGGPTDTQYF,TGTGCCAGCAGGCCCGGGTTGGGGGGGCCCACAGATACGCAGTATTTT,TRBV5-4,.,TRBJ2-3,.
CASSLGGTNEAFF,TGTGCCAGCAGTTTAGGTGGCACAAACGAAGCTTTCTTT,TRBV12-3/TRBV12-4,.,TRBJ1-1,.
CASTRQPNTEAFF,TGTGCCAGCACTAGACAGCCCAACACTGAAGCTTTCTTT,TRBV6-5,.,TRBJ1-1,.
CASSLAGLAIYEQYF,TGTGCCAGCAGCTTAGCGGGACTAGCAATCTACGAGCAGTACTTC,TRBV7-9,TRBD2,TRBJ2-7,.
CASGLYQGGGYTF,TGTGCTAGTGGTTTGTACCAGGGTGGTGGCTACACCTTC,TRBV12-5,.,TRBJ1-2,few
CASSRDRGSPGELFF,TGCGCCAGCAGCCGGGACAGGGGATCTCCCGGGGAGCTGTTTTTT,TRBV5-1,TRBD1,TRBJ2-2,.
CASGLAWDTYQETQYF,TGTGCTAGTGGTTTGGCTTGGGACACGTACCAAGAGACCCAGTACTTC,TRBV12-5,.,TRBJ2-5,.
CASSLPGTDTQYF,TGTGCCAGCAGCTTGCCGGGAACAGATACGCAGTATTTT,TRBV5-4,.,TRBJ2-3,.
CASSLTGFNYGYTF,TGCGCCAGCAGCCTGACAGGGTTCAACTATGGCTACACCTTC,TRBV5-1,TRBD1,TRBJ1-2,.
CASRVLAGEYNEQFF,TGTGCCAGCAGGGTACTAGCGGGAGAATACAATGAGCAGTTCTTC,TRBV6-5,TRBD2,TRBJ2-1,few
CASSLEELYQETQYF,TGTGCCAGCAGCTTGGAGGAGCTTTACCAAGAGACCCAGTACTTC,TRBV5-5,.,TRBJ2-5,.
CASSPQAIGQQETQYF,TGTGCCAGCAGCCCCCAGGCCATCGGCCAACAAGAGACCCAGTACTTC,TRBV4-2,.,TRBJ2-5,.
CAWERVRRTEAFF,TGTGCCTGGGAGAGGGTTAGACGGACTGAAGCTTTCTTT,TRBV30,.,TRBJ1-1,.
CASSQILTGTGIASSYNEQFF,TGTGCCAGCAGCCAGATCTTAACCGGGACAGGGATCGCCAGCTCCTACAATGAGCAGTTCTTC,TRBV3-1/TRBV3-2,TRBD1,TRBJ2-1,.
CASSTLPPGDIQYF,TGTGCCAGCAGCACCTTACCACCCGGGGACATTCAGTACTTC,TRBV7-9,.,TRBJ2-4,once
CASSGLAEPYNEQFF,TGTGCCAGCAGTGGGCTAGCGGAGCCCTACAATGAGCAGTTCTTC,TRBV2,TRBD2,TRBJ2-1,.
CASSLGIWANTEAFF,TGTGCCAGCAGCTTGGGAATCTGGGCTAACACTGAAGCTTTCTTT,TRBV5-6,.,TRBJ1-1,.
CAWSELGNTIYF,TGTGCCTGGAGTGAACTTGGAAACACCATATATTTT,TRBV30,.,TRBJ1-3,.
CASSSGLAQYF,TGTGCCAGCAGCTCTGGACTAGCGCAGTATTTT,TRBV11-2,TRBD2,TRBJ2-3,.
CASSLAGTGRSPLHF,TGCGCCAGCAGCCTAGCCGGGACAGGGAGGTCACCCCTCCACTTT,TRBV5-1,TRBD1,TRBJ1-6,.
CATSRGTGSDYGYTF,TGTGCCACCAGCAGAGGGACAGGGTCAGACTATGGCTACACCTTC,TRBV15,TRBD1,TRBJ1-2,.
CASSQEVGRSSYEQYF,TGCGCCAGCAGCCAAGAGGTTGGTAGGAGCTCCTACGAGCAGTACTTC,TRBV4-1,.,TRBJ2-7,few
CARRHTEAFF,TGTGCCAGAAGACATACTGAAGCTTTCTTT,TRBV5-3,.,TRBJ1-1,.
CASSPRTGNTEAFF,TGTGCCAGCTCACCAAGAACGGGGAACACTGAAGCTTTCTTT,TRBV18,.,TRBJ1-1,once
CASRPGATNEKLFF,TGTGCCAGTAGACCGGGGGCAACTAATGAAAAACTGTTTTTT,TRBV19,.,TRBJ1-4,.
CASSDVRFSNQPQHF,TGTGCCAGCAGTGACGTCCGTTTTAGCAATCAGCCCCAGCATTTT,TRBV2,.,TRBJ1-5,.